Listed below are T cell receptor beta chains from one sample, sequenced in a study of control samples from healthy donors and cancer patients. Here immunoSEQ multiplex PCR was the method, and the copy in TCRdb shows in-frame clones only, minus some. This table has roughly 180,000 clones, approximately 94% appearing once. The material sequenced was blood. Every receptor here comes from a young woman in good health. CDR3s include the opening cysteine and the closing phenylalanine or tryptophan. Each record gives: D gene, V gene, clone size, J gene, CDR3 DNA, CDR3 protein. D genes are given only for firm matches. For some rows the clone size is stated as once, few or many, or as a class when expanded; others skip it.

>NA|TRBV7-9|NA|TRBJ2-1
TGTGCCAGCAGCTTAGTTGATGAGCAGTTCTTC
CASSLVDEQFF
>NA|TRBV3-1/TRBV3-2|NA|TRBJ1-1
TGTGCCAGCAGCCTAAAAGGACCGAACACTGAAGCTTTCTTT
CASSLKGPNTEAFF
>TRBD1|TRBV24-1|NA|TRBJ2-1
TGTGCCACCAGTGATTCAGGGGGCGGCTACAATGAGCAGTTCTTC
CATSDSGGGYNEQFF
>NA|TRBV6-1|NA|TRBJ1-1
TGTGCCAGCAGTGAAGCCGGGAACACTGAAGCTTTCTTT
CASSEAGNTEAFF
>NA|TRBV6-5|NA|TRBJ2-5
TGTGCCAGCAGACGAGAAGAGACCCAGTACTTC
CASRREETQYF
>TRBD1|TRBV9|NA|TRBJ2-2
TGTGCCAGCAGCGTAACAGGGGCCCGGGAGCTGTTTTTT
CASSVTGARELFF
>NA|TRBV27|NA|TRBJ2-1
TGTGCCAGCAGTAAGCTTCTCGGCCAGGTTGCCTACAATGAGCAGTTCTTC
CASSKLLGQVAYNEQFF
>NA|TRBV27|few|TRBJ1-4
TGTGCCAGCAGTTCCGCCGGGACTATTGGCGAAAAACTGTTTTTT
CASSSAGTIGEKLFF
>NA|TRBV27|NA|TRBJ2-7
TGTGCCAGCAGGCCGGTCCCGGGCGATCTATGGGAGCAGTACTTC
CASRPVPGDLWEQYF
>NA|TRBV11-3|NA|TRBJ1-3
TGTGCCAGCAGCTTGGTGGGAAACACCATATATTTT
CASSLVGNTIYF
>NA|TRBV7-8|NA|TRBJ1-1
TGTGCCAGCAGCTTAGGGGGCAGGGTGAACACTGAAGCTTTCTTT
CASSLGGRVNTEAFF
>NA|TRBV5-1|NA|TRBJ1-4
TGCGCCAGCAGCACCTTCGGGGGGGAAAAACTGTTTTTT
CASSTFGGEKLFF
>NA|TRBV12-2|once|TRBJ2-4
TGTGCAAGTCGCTCCCGGGACCTAGTAGCCAAAAACATTCAGTACTTC
CASRSRDLVAKNIQYF
>NA|TRBV6-2/TRBV6-3|NA|TRBJ1-6
TGTGCCAGCAGTTTCCAGGGAAACGCACCCCTCCACTTT
CASSFQGNAPLHF
>NA|TRBV4-1|NA|TRBJ2-2
TGCGCCAGCAGCCAAGATCGGGCAGGGGGCGCGGGAGGGACCGGGGAGCTGTTTTTT
CASSQDRAGGAGGTGELFF
>NA|TRBV5-1|NA|TRBJ1-2
TGCGCCAGCAGCTTGGAGACTAACTATGGCTACACCTTC
CASSLETNYGYTF
>NA|TRBV5-1|once|TRBJ1-2
TGCGCCAGCAGCTTGAGTTTGGGCCAGGGTGGCTACACCTTC
CASSLSLGQGGYTF
>NA|TRBV5-6|NA|TRBJ2-7
TGTGCCAGCAGCTTTTCTCTGAGAACCTACGAGCAGTACTTC
CASSFSLRTYEQYF
>NA|TRBV7-2|NA|TRBJ1-6
TGTGCCAGCAGCTTAGACCCAGGGGCCGGTTCACCCCTCCACTTT
CASSLDPGAGSPLHF
>NA|TRBV19|NA|TRBJ1-5
TGTGCCAGTAGTATGGACCCTGGAAGGGCCCAGCATTTT
CASSMDPGRAQHF
>NA|TRBV6-2/TRBV6-3|NA|TRBJ1-1
TGTGCCAGCAGTTCTCATCTAGGGGGAATGAACACTGAAGCTTTCTTT
CASSSHLGGMNTEAFF
>NA|TRBV7-3|NA|TRBJ1-1
TGTGCCACGACACGCGGAGGAATGAACACTGAAGCTTTCTTT
CATTRGGMNTEAFF
>NA|TRBV11-2|NA|TRBJ1-4
TGTGCCAGCAGCCTAGGGACAACGATTAATGAAAAACTGTTTTTT
CASSLGTTINEKLFF
>NA|TRBV5-6|NA|TRBJ2-3
TGTGCCAGCAGCTTGAGGCGGACGGGTACGCAGTATTTT
CASSLRRTGTQYF
>NA|TRBV7-6|NA|TRBJ1-3
TGTGCCAGCAGCAACGGGTGGAGCTCTGGAAACACCATATATTTT
CASSNGWSSGNTIYF
>NA|TRBV5-1|NA|TRBJ2-3
TGCGCCAGCAGCTTACTTCTAGCCCTAGCAGACACAGATACGCAGTATTTT
CASSLLLALADTDTQYF
>NA|TRBV7-9|NA|TRBJ1-1
TGTGCCAGCAGCCCCCGACAGGCCGGGGCTTTCTTT
CASSPRQAGAFF
>TRBD1|TRBV2|NA|TRBJ2-1
TGTGCCAGCAGTGAAGTGGGACAGGGGGCAAGCGAGCAGTTCTTC
CASSEVGQGASEQFF
>NA|TRBV18|NA|TRBJ2-1
TGTGCCAGCTCACCACCGGACAGAGGCCAGTTCTTC
CASSPPDRGQFF
>NA|TRBV7-9|NA|TRBJ1-1
TGTGCCAGCAGCCCTACTAATACTGAAGCTTTCTTT
CASSPTNTEAFF
>NA|TRBV25-1|NA|TRBJ2-5
TGTGCCAGCAGTGACGCCGGACTAACCCAAGAGACCCAGTACTTC
CASSDAGLTQETQYF
>NA|TRBV5-1|once|TRBJ1-2
TGCGCCAGCAGCCCCACATGGGCCCAAGCTAACTATGGCTACATCTTC
CASSPTWAQANYGYIF
>NA|TRBV10-3|NA|TRBJ1-2
TGTGCCATCAGCGAGAACCGGGACCGGGTCGGGGGCTACACCTTC
CAISENRDRVGGYTF
>TRBD2|TRBV7-3|NA|TRBJ2-1
TGTGCCAGCAGCCCTAGCGGGGGACATGAGCAGTTCTTC
CASSPSGGHEQFF
>TRBD1|TRBV18|NA|TRBJ1-4
TGTGCCAGCTCACCAGGACAGGGGGCAACTAATGAAAAACTGTTTTTT
CASSPGQGATNEKLFF
>TRBD1|TRBV7-6|NA|TRBJ2-7
TGTGCCAGCAGCTTGGACAGGGCCTACGAGCAGTACTTC
CASSLDRAYEQYF
>TRBD1|TRBV27|NA|TRBJ2-4
TGTGCCAGCAGTACTTCAGGGGGCGGGAACATTCAGTACTTC
CASSTSGGGNIQYF
>NA|TRBV7-9|once|TRBJ1-1
TGTGCCAGCAAAGAGGTTGGCGAAGCTTTCTTT
CASKEVGEAFF
>NA|TRBV11-2|NA|TRBJ2-7
TGTGCCAGCAGCGCCCTCGGGTGGCACCGCGGGTCCTACGAGCAGTACTTC
CASSALGWHRGSYEQYF
>NA|TRBV28|once|TRBJ1-5
TGTGCCAGCAGTCCGAACTGGGCAGGAGGTTACAATCAGCCCCAGCATTTT
CASSPNWAGGYNQPQHF
>TRBD2|TRBV5-1|NA|TRBJ2-1
TGCGCCAGCAGCTTCTACCCCCTAGCGGGGAGTCACAATGAGCAGTTCTTC
CASSFYPLAGSHNEQFF
>NA|TRBV18|NA|TRBJ2-5
TGTGCCAGCTCACGATCCGCGGGGGCGGAAGAGACCCAGTACTTC
CASSRSAGAEETQYF
>TRBD1|TRBV2|NA|TRBJ1-5
TGTGCCAGCGCGGGACAGGCTAATCAGCCCCAGCATTTT
CASAGQANQPQHF
>TRBD1|TRBV5-1|NA|TRBJ1-2
TGCGCCAGCAGCTCCTCCGGGACAGGTGCGAACTATGGCTACACCTTC
CASSSSGTGANYGYTF
>NA|TRBV6-2/TRBV6-3|NA|TRBJ2-2
TGTGCCAGCAGCCCCAGGCGGCTGAACACCGGGGAGCTGTTTTTT
CASSPRRLNTGELFF
>NA|TRBV7-2|NA|TRBJ1-5
TGTGCCAGCAGCTCTCAGGGAGCTAGCAATCAGCCCCAGCATTTT
CASSSQGASNQPQHF
>TRBD1|TRBV10-3|NA|TRBJ1-2
TGTGCCATCAGTGCAGACAGGGGCGACTATGGCTACACCTTC
CAISADRGDYGYTF
>NA|TRBV6-1|NA|TRBJ1-5
TGTGCCAGCAGTGAAATTAGTGGTCAGCCCCAGCATTTT
CASSEISGQPQHF
>NA|TRBV18|NA|TRBJ1-2
TGTGCCAGCTCACAGGGTTTGAGGGACCCCAAAACGGGTGGCTACACCTTC
CASSQGLRDPKTGGYTF
>NA|TRBV3-1/TRBV3-2|NA|TRBJ1-3
TGTGCCAGCAGCCAAGCCGGGGATATCCCAAACACCATATATTTT
CASSQAGDIPNTIYF
>NA|TRBV4-1|NA|TRBJ1-1
TGCGCCAGCAGCCAACCCAGGGGGAACACTGAAGCTTTCTTT
CASSQPRGNTEAFF
>NA|TRBV7-7|NA|TRBJ1-3
TGTGCTAGCAGCGCTGGACTCCCCTCTGGAAACACCATATATTTT
CASSAGLPSGNTIYF
>NA|TRBV25-1|NA|TRBJ2-3
TGTGCCAGCAGTGAATGGGCGACAGATACGCAGTATTTT
CASSEWATDTQYF
>NA|TRBV10-3|NA|TRBJ2-7
TGTGCCATCAGTGAGTCCCCGGCCAGGGATAACTACGAGCAGTACTTC
CAISESPARDNYEQYF
>NA|TRBV7-3|NA|TRBJ2-3
TGTGCCAGCAGCCCCCGGGCAGGGGCCACAGATACGCAGTATTTT
CASSPRAGATDTQYF
>NA|TRBV2|NA|TRBJ1-5
TGTGCCAGCAGTGAAGACAGGACGGGCAATCAGCCCCAGCATTTT
CASSEDRTGNQPQHF